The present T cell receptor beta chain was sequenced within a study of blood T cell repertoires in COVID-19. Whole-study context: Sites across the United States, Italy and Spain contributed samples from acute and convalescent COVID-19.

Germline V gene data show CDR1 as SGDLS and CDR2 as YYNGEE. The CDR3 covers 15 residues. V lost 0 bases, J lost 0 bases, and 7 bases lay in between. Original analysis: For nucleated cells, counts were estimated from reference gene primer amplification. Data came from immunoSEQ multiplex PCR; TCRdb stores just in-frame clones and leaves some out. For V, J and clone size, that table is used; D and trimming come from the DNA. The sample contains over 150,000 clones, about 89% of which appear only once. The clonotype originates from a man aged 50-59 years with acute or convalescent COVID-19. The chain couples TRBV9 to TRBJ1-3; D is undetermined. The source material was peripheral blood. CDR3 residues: CASSVGAPSGNTIYF. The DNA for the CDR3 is TGTGCCAGCAGCGTAGGAGCCCCCTCTGGAAACACCATATATTTT. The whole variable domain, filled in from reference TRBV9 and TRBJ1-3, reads DSGVTQTPKHLITATGQRVTLRCSPRSGDLSVYWYQQSLDQGLQFLIQYYNGEERAKGNILERFSAQQFPDLHSELNLSSLELGDSALYFCASSVGAPSGNTIYFGEGSWLTVV.